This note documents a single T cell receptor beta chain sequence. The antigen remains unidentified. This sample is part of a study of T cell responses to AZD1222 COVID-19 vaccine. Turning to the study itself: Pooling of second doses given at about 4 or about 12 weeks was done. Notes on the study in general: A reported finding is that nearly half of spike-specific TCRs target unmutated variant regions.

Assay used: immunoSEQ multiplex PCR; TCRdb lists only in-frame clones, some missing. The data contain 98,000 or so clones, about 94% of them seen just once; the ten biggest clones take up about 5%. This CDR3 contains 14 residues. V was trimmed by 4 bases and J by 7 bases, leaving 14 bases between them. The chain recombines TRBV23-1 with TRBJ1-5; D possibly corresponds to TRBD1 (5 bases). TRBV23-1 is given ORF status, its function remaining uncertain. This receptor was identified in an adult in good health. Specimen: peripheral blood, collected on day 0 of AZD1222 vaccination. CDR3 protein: CASSPGGVGQPQHF. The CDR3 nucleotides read TGCGCCAGCAGTCCCGGGGGGGTCGGACAGCCCCAGCATTTT.